This entry describes one T cell receptor (beta chain). Its target is unknown. Trimming took 1 base from V and 4 from J, leaving 19 bases between them. Germline loops: CDR1 KGHSH, CDR2 LQKENI. This CDR3 contains 17 residues. This sample is drawn from a study of T cell responses to AZD1222 COVID-19 vaccine. Study-wide context: Second doses at about 4 or about 12 weeks were pooled. Study-level points and caveats: Regions 160-218 and 743-854 dominated among vaccine-associated CD4 TCRs spanning spike. Every sample of the repertoires postdated the peak T cell response. Increased Spike-specific TCR breadth and depth were observed after two AZD1222 doses.

Assay: immunoSEQ multiplex PCR; the TCRdb copy retains only in-frame clones and omits some. The data contain roughly 150,000 clones, about 87% of them singletons. J is TRBJ1-2 and V is TRBV18; weak D call: TRBD1 (6 bases). Sample: peripheral blood, taken on day 0 of AZD1222 vaccination. This clonotype was obtained from an adult in good health. The CDR3 sequence is CASSPRGGGQETYGYTF. CDR3 in DNA: TGTGCCAGCTCACCACGAGGGGGGGGGCAAGAGACCTATGGCTACACCTTC.